The source of this TCR beta chain is a study of monozygotic twins with inflammatory bowel disease. Germline V gives CDR1 SGDLS, CDR2 YYNGEE. This CDR3 region has 15 residues. TCRdb derives one entry per CDR3 protein from the 5' RACE reads, leaving out DNA. The table lists about 150,000 distinct CDR3 sequences. This rearrangement joins TRBV9 to TRBJ1-1. The specimen was blood. This receptor was identified in a human donor with ulcerative colitis or Crohn's disease, or a healthy co-twin of an affected twin (not recorded which). CDR3 loop: CASSAGRATNTEAFF.